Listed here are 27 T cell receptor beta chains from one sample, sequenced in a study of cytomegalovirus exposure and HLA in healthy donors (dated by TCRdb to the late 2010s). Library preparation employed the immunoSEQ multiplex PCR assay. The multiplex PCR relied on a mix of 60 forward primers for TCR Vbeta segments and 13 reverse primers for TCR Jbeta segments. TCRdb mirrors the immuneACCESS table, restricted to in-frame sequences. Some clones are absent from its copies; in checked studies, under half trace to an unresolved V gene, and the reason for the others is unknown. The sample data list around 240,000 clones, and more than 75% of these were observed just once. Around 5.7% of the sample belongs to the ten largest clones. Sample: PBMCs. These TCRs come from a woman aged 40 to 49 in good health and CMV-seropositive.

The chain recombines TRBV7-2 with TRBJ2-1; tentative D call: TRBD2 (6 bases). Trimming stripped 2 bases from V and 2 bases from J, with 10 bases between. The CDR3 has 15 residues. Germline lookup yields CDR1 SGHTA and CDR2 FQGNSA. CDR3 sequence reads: CASSLTGTPYNEQFF. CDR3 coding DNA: TGTGCCAGCAGCTTAACTGGGACTCCCTACAATGAGCAGTTCTTC.

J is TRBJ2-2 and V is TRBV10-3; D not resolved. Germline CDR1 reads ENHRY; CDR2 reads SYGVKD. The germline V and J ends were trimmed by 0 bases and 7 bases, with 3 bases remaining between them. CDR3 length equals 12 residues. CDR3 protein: CAISESGGELFF. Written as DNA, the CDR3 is TGTGCCATCAGTGAGTCCGGCGGGGAGCTGTTTTTT.

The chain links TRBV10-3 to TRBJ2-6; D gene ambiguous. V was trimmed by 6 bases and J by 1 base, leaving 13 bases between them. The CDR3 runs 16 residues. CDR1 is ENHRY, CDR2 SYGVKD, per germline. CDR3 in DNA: TGTGCCATCAGGGCTTCCTCGAGGTCTGGGGCCAACGTCCTGACTTTC. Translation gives CAIRASSRSGANVLTF.

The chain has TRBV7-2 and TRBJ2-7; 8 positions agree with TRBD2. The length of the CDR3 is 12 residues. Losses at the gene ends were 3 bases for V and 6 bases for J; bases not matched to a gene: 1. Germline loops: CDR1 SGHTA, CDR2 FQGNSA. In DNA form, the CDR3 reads TGTGCCAGCAGCTTGACTAGCGTCGAGCAGTACTTC. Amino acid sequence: CASSLTSVEQYF.

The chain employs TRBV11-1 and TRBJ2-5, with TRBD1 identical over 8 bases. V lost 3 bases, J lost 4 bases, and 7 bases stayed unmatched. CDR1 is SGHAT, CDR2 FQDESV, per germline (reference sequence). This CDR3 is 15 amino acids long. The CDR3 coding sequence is TGTGCCAGCAGCTTCGGACAGGGAGGAGGAGAGACCCAGTACTTC. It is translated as CASSFGQGGGETQYF.

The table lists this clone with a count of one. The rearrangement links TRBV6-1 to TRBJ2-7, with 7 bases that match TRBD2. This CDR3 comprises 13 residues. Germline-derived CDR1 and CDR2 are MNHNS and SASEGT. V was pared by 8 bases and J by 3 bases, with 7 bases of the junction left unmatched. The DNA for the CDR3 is TGTGCCAGCGGGGCTAGCGGAGGCTACGAGCAGTACTTC. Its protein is CASGASGGYEQYF.

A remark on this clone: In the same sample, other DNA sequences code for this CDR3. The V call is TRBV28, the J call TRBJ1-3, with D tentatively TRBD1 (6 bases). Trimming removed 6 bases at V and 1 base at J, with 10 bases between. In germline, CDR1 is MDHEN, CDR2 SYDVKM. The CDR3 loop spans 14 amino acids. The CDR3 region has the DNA TGTGCCAGCAGACCGCAGGGGTCTGGAAACACCATATATTTT. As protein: CASRPQGSGNTIYF.

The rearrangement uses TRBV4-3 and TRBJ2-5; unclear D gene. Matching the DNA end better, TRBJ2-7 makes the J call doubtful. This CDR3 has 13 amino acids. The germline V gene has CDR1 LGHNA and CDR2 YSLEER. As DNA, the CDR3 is TGCGCCAGCAGCCAAGATCGTTCCTACGAGCAGTACTTC. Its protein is CASSQDRSYEQYF.

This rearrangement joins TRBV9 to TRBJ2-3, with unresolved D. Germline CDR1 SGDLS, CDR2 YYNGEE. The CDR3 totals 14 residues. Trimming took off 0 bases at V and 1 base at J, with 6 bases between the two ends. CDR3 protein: CASSVASGTDTQYF. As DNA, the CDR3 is TGTGCCAGCAGCGTAGCGTCCGGCACAGATACGCAGTATTTT.

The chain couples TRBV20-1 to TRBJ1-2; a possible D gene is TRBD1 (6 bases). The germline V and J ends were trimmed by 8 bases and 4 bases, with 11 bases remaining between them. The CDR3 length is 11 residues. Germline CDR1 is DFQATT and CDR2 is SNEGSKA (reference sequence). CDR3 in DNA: TGCAGTAACCAGGGGCGCTATGGCTACACCTTC. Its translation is CSNQGRYGYTF.

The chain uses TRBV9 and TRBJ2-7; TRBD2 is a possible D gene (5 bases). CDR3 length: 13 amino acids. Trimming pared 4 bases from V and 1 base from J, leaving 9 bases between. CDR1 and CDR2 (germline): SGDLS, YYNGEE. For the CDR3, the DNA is TGTGCCAGCAGCCCCCGGGATTCCTACGAGCAGTACTTC. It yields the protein CASSPRDSYEQYF.

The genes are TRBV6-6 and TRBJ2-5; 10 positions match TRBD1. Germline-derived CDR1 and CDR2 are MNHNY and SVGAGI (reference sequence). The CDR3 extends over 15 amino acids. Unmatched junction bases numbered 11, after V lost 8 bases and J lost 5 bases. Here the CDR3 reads CASLRDRGRVETQYF. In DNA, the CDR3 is TGTGCCAGCTTACGGGACAGGGGAAGGGTTGAGACCCAGTACTTC.

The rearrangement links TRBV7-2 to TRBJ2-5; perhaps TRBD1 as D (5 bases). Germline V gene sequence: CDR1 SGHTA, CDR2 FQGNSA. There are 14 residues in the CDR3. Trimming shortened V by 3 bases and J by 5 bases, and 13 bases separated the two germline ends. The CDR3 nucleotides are TGTGCCAGCAGCTTCCCCCGTGGGGCGGAGACCCAGTACTTC. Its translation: CASSFPRGAETQYF.

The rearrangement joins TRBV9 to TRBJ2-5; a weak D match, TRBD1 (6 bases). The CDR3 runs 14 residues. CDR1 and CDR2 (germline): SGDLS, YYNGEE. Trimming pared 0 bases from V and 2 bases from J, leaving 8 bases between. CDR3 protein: CASSVEGVQETQYF. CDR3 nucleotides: TGTGCCAGCAGCGTAGAGGGGGTTCAAGAGACCCAGTACTTC.

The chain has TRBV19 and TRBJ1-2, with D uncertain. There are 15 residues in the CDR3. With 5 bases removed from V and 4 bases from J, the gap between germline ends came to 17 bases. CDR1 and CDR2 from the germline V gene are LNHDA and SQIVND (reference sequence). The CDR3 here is CASSPGVSVSYGYTF. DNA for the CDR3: TGTGCCAGTAGTCCCGGGGTCTCCGTATCCTATGGCTACACCTTC.

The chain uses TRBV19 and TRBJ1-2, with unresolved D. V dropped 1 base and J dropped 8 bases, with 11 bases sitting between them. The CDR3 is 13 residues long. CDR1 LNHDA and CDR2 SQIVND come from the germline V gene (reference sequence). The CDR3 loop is CASSIGREYGYTF. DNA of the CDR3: TGTGCCAGTAGTATAGGGAGGGAATACGGCTACACCTTC.

CDR3 sequence: CASISVGWEAFF. The CDR3 DNA is TGTGCCAGTATATCTGTGGGCTGGGAAGCTTTCTTT. The chain combines TRBV19 with TRBJ1-1; D unclear. Trimming left V 7 bases short and J 8 bases short, with 14 bases between. The CDR3 length is 12 residues. Germline V CDR1 and CDR2: LNHDA, SQIVND (reference sequence).

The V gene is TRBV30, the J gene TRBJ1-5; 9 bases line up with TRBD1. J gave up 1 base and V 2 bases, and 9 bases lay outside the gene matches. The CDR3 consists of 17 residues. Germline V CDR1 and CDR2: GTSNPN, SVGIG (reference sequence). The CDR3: CAWSLGVTGGSNQPQHF. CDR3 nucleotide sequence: TGTGCCTGGAGTCTCGGTGTGACAGGGGGAAGCAATCAGCCCCAGCATTTT.

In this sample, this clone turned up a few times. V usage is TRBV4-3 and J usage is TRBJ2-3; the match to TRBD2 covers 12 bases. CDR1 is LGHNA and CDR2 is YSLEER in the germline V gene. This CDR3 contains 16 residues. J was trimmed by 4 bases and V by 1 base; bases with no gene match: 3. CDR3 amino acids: CASSQGLAGDADTQYF. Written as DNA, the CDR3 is TGCGCCAGCAGCCAAGGACTAGCGGGAGACGCAGATACGCAGTATTTT.

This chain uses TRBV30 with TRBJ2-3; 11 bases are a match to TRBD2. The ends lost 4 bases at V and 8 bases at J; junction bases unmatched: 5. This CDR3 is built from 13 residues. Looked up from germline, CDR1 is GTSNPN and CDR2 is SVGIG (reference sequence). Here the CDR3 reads CAWKTSGIFTQYF. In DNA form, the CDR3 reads TGTGCCTGGAAGACTAGCGGGATATTTACGCAGTATTTT.

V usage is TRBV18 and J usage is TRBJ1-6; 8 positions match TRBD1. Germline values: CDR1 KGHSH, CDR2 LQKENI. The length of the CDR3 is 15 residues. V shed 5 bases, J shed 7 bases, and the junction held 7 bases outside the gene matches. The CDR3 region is CASSTDRGLNSPLHF. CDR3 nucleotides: TGTGCCAGCTCAACAGACAGGGGACTCAATTCACCCCTCCACTTT.

DNA for the CDR3: TGTGCCAGCAGCCCCCAGGCGGGGGGGACTGAAAAACTGTTTTTT. Protein: CASSPQAGGTEKLFF. V usage is TRBV9 and J usage is TRBJ1-4; D is possibly TRBD1 (5 bases). Trimming removed 4 bases at V and 7 bases at J, with 17 bases between. In germline, CDR1 is SGDLS, CDR2 YYNGEE. The CDR3 is 15 amino acids.

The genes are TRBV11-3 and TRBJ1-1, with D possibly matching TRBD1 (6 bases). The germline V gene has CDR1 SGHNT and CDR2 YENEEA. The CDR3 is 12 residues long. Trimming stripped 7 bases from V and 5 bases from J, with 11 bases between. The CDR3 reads CASTSQGTEAFF. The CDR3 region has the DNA TGTGCCAGCACCTCGCAGGGGACTGAAGCTTTCTTT.

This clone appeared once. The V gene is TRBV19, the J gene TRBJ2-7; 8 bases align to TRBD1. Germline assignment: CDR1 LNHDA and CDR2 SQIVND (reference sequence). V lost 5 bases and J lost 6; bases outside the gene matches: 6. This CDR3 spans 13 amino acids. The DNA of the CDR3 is TGTGCCAGTAGTCCGCGACAGGGGAGCGAGCAGTACTTC. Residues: CASSPRQGSEQYF.

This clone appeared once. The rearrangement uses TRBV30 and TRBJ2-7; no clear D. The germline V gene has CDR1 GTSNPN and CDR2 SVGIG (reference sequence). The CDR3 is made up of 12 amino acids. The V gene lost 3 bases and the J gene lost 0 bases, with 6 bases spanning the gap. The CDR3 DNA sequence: TGTGCCTGGAGCACTTTCTCCTACGAGCAGTACTTC. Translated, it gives CAWSTFSYEQYF.

CDR3 nucleotides: TGTGCCACTCTCCGGGACACGGGCTCCTACGAGCAGTACTTC. Its protein is CATLRDTGSYEQYF. V gene TRBV6-1 combines with J gene TRBJ2-7, with a tentative D call TRBD1 (6 bases). This CDR3 has 14 residues. Trimming stripped 10 bases from V and 0 bases from J, with 16 bases between. Per the germline V gene, CDR1 is MNHNS and CDR2 is SASEGT.

This CDR3 reads CASSRPADYEKLFF. In nucleotides, the CDR3 is TGTGCCAGTAGTAGGCCGGCGGATTATGAAAAACTGTTTTTT. V usage is TRBV19 and J usage is TRBJ1-4; unclear D gene. Trimming shortened V by 4 bases and J by 6 bases, and 12 bases separated the two germline ends. The germline V gene encodes CDR1 LNHDA and CDR2 SQIVND (reference sequence). The CDR3 is made up of 14 amino acids.